The clone carrying this TCR beta chain was found a few times. Sequencing of TCR beta was performed on blood CD8+ T cells and on blood CD4+ T cells. The multiple sclerosis controls were treatment-naive patients with relapsing-remitting disease that was stable or active. Negative isolation yielded the CD8+ and CD4+ T cells, while FACS enriched the TEMRA cells. The data originate from a study of CD8 T cells in Susac syndrome. Random hexamers were used to reverse transcribe about 0.5 to 1 ug of RNA. Across 54 Vbeta and 13 Jbeta, TCR beta CDR3 was amplified with immunoSEQ multiplex PCR. TCRdb reprocessed the immunoSEQ multiplex PCR reads with MiXCR, giving one entry per CDR3 protein. Of some 300,000 distinct CDR3 sequences in the sample, around nine tenths were seen once. Looked up from germline, CDR1 is MNHEY and CDR2 is SVGAGI. The CDR3 is 15 residues long. The ends lost 0 bases at V and 5 bases at J; junction bases unmatched: 6.

The receptor was isolated from a human donor with multiple sclerosis. The rearrangement uses TRBV6-5 and TRBJ2-7, with 8 bases that match TRBD2. The sequenced sample was CD8+ T cells from PBMCs. CDR3 residues: CASSYSPGGLHEQYF. The CDR3 nucleotides read TGTGCCAGCAGTTACTCGCCGGGAGGGCTACACGAGCAGTACTTC.